Following are 21 T cell receptor beta chains from one sample sequenced in a study of identical twins. TCRdb passed the 5' RACE reads through MiXCR, listing each CDR3 protein once. The repertoire holds some 690,000 distinct CDR3 sequences, with 21% as singletons. These same records also appear under a second study, on T cells expressing NK-cell markers.

The sequenced sample was PBMCs. These TCRs come from a woman aged 18-29 years in good health.

This clonotype occurred a few times. The rearrangement links TRBV20-1 to TRBJ1-2; D ambiguous. This CDR3 region has 10 residues. Germline CDR1 is DFQATT and CDR2 is SNEGSKA (reference sequence). The CDR3 loop is CSAGAAAYTF. DNA for the CDR3: TGCAGCGCGGGAGCGGCCGCCTACACCTTC.

The rearrangement links TRBV25-1 to TRBJ2-4, with D unresolved. V was clipped by 1 base and J by 13 bases, with 11 bases between them. Per the germline V gene, CDR1 is MGHDK and CDR2 is SYGVNS. The CDR3 spans 12 residues. The CDR3 DNA reads TGTGCCAGCAGTGAATCCGACGGGCCGCAGTACTTC. Amino acid sequence: CASSESDGPQYF. Complete variable domain (other parts from reference TRBV25-1 and TRBJ2-4): EADIYQTPRYLVIGTGKKITLECSQTMGHDKMYWYQQDPGMELHLIHYSYGVNSTEKGDLSSESTVSRIRTEHFPLTLESARPSHTSQYLCASSESDGPQYFGAGTRLSVL.

The CDR3 sequence is CASSLGLAGGTSYNEQFF. The CDR3 DNA is TGCGCCAGCAGTCTGGGACTAGCGGGAGGAACCTCCTACAATGAGCAGTTCTTC. The chain links TRBV4-3 to TRBJ2-1; 15 bases are shared with TRBD2. The CDR3 has 18 residues. Germline V gene lookup returns CDR1 LGHNA and CDR2 YSLEER. The V and J ends lost 6 bases and 0 bases, in that order; junction bases with no gene match: 6.

This chain links TRBV5-1 with TRBJ2-7; no clear D. The CDR3 has 13 residues. Trimming cost V 0 bases and J 3 bases, with 7 bases left between them. The germline V gene has CDR1 SGHRS and CDR2 YFSETQ. The CDR3 loop reads CASSLVPHYEQYF. In DNA form, the CDR3 reads TGCGCCAGCAGCTTGGTTCCCCACTACGAGCAGTACTTC.

This clonotype has ten or more counts. The V gene is TRBV29-1, the J gene TRBJ1-3; 8 bases map to TRBD1. The CDR3 extends over 15 amino acids. Trimming took 7 bases from V and 0 from J; bases not matched to a gene: 8. Germline V CDR1 and CDR2: SQVTM, ANQGSEA. The CDR3 DNA sequence: TGCAGCGCCGTGGGACAGGCGTCCTCTGGAAACACCATATATTTT. Translation gives CSAVGQASSGNTIYF.

This clonotype has only a few counts. This chain joins TRBV15 and TRBJ2-3; no reliable D call. Germline CDR1 and CDR2: LNHNV and YYDKDF (reference sequence). Trimming pared 3 bases from V and 6 bases from J, leaving 7 bases between. The CDR3 is 12 residues long. CDR3 protein: CATSRGMDTQYF. The CDR3 DNA sequence: TGTGCCACCAGCAGGGGTATGGATACGCAGTATTTT.

This clonotype was found a few times. The V call is TRBV5-1, the J call TRBJ1-1; no firm D call. Trimming took off 7 bases at V and 3 bases at J, with 19 bases between the two ends. The CDR3 spans 15 residues. Per the germline V gene, CDR1 is SGHRS and CDR2 is YFSETQ. CDR3 sequence: CASLDVGTKDTEAFF. In DNA form, the CDR3 reads TGCGCCAGCTTGGACGTGGGTACGAAGGACACTGAAGCTTTCTTT.

The CDR3 nucleotides read TGCAGCGTTGGACGGGCGAACACTGAAGCTTTCTTT. Translated, it gives CSVGRANTEAFF. This chain connects TRBV29-1 to TRBJ1-1; no clear D gene. The CDR3 length is 12 residues. Germline CDR1 and CDR2: SQVTM and ANQGSEA. Trimming took off 4 bases at V and 1 base at J, with 7 bases between the two ends.

V usage is TRBV12-3 or TRBV12-4 and J usage is TRBJ2-7, with D possibly being TRBD1 (6 bases). Trimming removed 5 bases from V and 2 bases from J, with 13 bases in between. The CDR3 has 14 residues. CDR3 in DNA: TGTGCCAGCAGTCCTTGGGACACCCCCTACGAGCAGTACTTC. Amino acids: CASSPWDTPYEQYF.

This clonotype has a handful of counts. This sequence joins TRBV7-6 and TRBJ1-6; D ambiguous. The germline V gene encodes CDR1 SGHVS and CDR2 FNYEAQ. The ends were cut back, 0 bases at V and 11 bases at J, with 17 bases in the middle. The CDR3 spans 16 residues. This CDR3 reads CASSLAYAGIGTPLHF. The CDR3, as DNA: TGTGCCAGCAGCTTAGCCTATGCGGGGATCGGAACACCCCTCCACTTT.

This sequence joins TRBV12-3 or TRBV12-4 and TRBJ2-1; tentative D call: TRBD2 (6 bases). The CDR3 runs 16 residues. Between the trimmed V and J ends, which lost 6 bases and 5 bases, there was a span of 20 bases. The CDR3 DNA follows: TGTGCCAGCAGCCCCCGAATTGCGGGGTTCAACAATGAGCAGTTCTTC. It translates to CASSPRIAGFNNEQFF.

This clonotype appeared a few times. V is TRBV20-1 and J is TRBJ1-5; weak D call: TRBD1 (5 bases). Germline CDR1 is DFQATT and CDR2 is SNEGSKA (reference sequence). The CDR3 is made up of 13 amino acids. Trimming took off 1 base at V and 10 bases at J, with 14 bases between the two ends. The DNA of the CDR3 is TGCAGTGCTAGAGTCCCAGGGCCGGGACCCCAGCATTTT. Its protein product is CSARVPGPGPQHF.

This clonotype came up a few times. The chain has TRBV20-1 and TRBJ1-5; possibly TRBD1 for D (5 bases). Germline V CDR1 and CDR2: DFQATT, SNEGSKA (reference sequence). The CDR3 contains 13 residues. Trimming cost V 3 bases and J 0 bases, with 6 bases left between them. The CDR3 sequence is CSARGHSNQPQHF. The CDR3 DNA reads as TGCAGTGCTAGGGGGCATAGCAATCAGCCCCAGCATTTT.

The gene calls are TRBV5-1 and TRBJ2-1; the match to TRBD1 covers 9 bases. CDR1 is SGHRS and CDR2 is YFSETQ in the germline V gene. Trimming at V came to 4 bases and at J to 5 bases, leaving 7 bases not matched to a gene. This CDR3 spans 15 amino acids. The CDR3 region has the DNA TGCGCCAGCAGCAGGGACAGGGCAAGGGACAATGAGCAGTTCTTC. Residues: CASSRDRARDNEQFF.

The chain links TRBV18 to TRBJ2-5; D is possibly TRBD1 (5 bases). Looked up from germline, CDR1 is KGHSH and CDR2 is LQKENI. Trimming took 3 bases from V and 1 from J, leaving 12 bases between them. This CDR3 contains 15 residues. The CDR3: CASSPMGRLQETQYF. CDR3 nucleotides: TGTGCCAGCTCACCTATGGGGCGGCTCCAAGAGACCCAGTACTTC.

This clonotype turned up a few times. V gene TRBV20-1 combines with J gene TRBJ2-3; D is ambiguous. CDR1 is DFQATT, CDR2 SNEGSKA, per germline (reference sequence). The CDR3 is made up of 12 amino acids. Trimming shortened V by 3 bases and J by 2 bases, and 6 bases separated the two germline ends. CDR3 region: CSASAVTDTQYF. In nucleotides, the CDR3 is TGCAGTGCTAGTGCCGTCACAGATACGCAGTATTTT.

This clonotype showed up many times. The V gene is TRBV7-9, the J gene TRBJ1-5, with 8 bases that match TRBD1. The CDR3 totals 15 residues. Unmatched junction bases numbered 9, after V lost 5 bases and J lost 6 bases. In germline, CDR1 is SEHNR, CDR2 FQNEAQ (reference sequence). The CDR3 bases are TGTGCCAGCAGCGCGCAGGGGGCGCCGGGTCAGCCCCAGCATTTT. Its translation is CASSAQGAPGQPQHF.

The CDR3 protein is CSAGRIGNEQFF. The CDR3 coding sequence is TGCAGCGCTGGTAGGATAGGTAATGAGCAGTTCTTC. The V call is TRBV29-1, the J call TRBJ2-1; the D is unclear. Trimming pared 7 bases from V and 7 bases from J, leaving 14 bases between. CDR1 and CDR2 (germline): SQVTM, ANQGSEA. The CDR3 has 12 amino acids.

This chain connects TRBV29-1 to TRBJ1-1; weak D call: TRBD1 (5 bases). The CDR3 is 17 residues long. Looked up from germline, CDR1 is SQVTM and CDR2 is ANQGSEA. Trimming shortened V by 7 bases and J by 1 base, and 25 bases separated the two germline ends. CDR3 amino acids: CSASRGGGSQGNTEAFF. As DNA, the CDR3 is TGCAGCGCTTCACGGGGGGGAGGGAGCCAAGGGAACACTGAAGCTTTCTTT.

This clonotype was counted ten times or more. The V gene is TRBV12-3 or TRBV12-4, the J gene TRBJ1-4, with D perhaps TRBD1 (5 bases). There are 15 residues in the CDR3. The V gene lost 2 bases and the J gene lost 6 bases, with 13 bases spanning the gap. The CDR3 reads CASSLIWQGDEKLFF. For the CDR3, the DNA is TGTGCCAGCAGTTTAATATGGCAGGGAGATGAAAAACTGTTTTTT.

This clonotype was recorded at least ten times. The chain carries TRBV12-3 or TRBV12-4 and TRBJ1-1; tentatively, D is TRBD1 (5 bases). The CDR3 runs 13 residues. The V and J ends lost 6 bases and 5 bases respectively, with 13 bases between them. CDR3 coding DNA: TGTGCCAGCAGCTTTGACGAGGGGACTGAAGCTTTCTTT. It is translated as CASSFDEGTEAFF.